Listed here are 7 T cell receptor beta chains from one sample, sequenced in a study of T cells after yellow fever vaccination. TCRdb redid the calling of the 5' RACE reads with MiXCR, one entry per CDR3 protein. This repertoire shows hundreds of thousands of distinct CDR3 sequences, 9% to 15% found once; its top ten account for around 14%. Sequenced material: PBMCs, taken on the day of the yellow fever booster vaccination. The receptors here all came from a man under 40 who received the YFV17D yellow fever vaccine.

As regards this clonotype: At one end, the junction sequence differs from germline, possibly due to a read error. The genes are TRBV7-9 and TRBJ2-3; 7 bases match TRBD1. The CDR3 has 14 amino acids. Germline CDR1 and CDR2: SEHNR and FQNEAQ (reference sequence). This CDR3 is CASSFRQGADTQDF. The CDR3 DNA follows: TGTGCCAGCAGCTTCCGACAGGGTGCAGATACGCAGGATTTT.

This clonotype appeared many times. The chain has TRBV5-1 and TRBJ2-7; D unclear. Deletions cut 6 bases from V and 1 base from J, with 14 bases between. Germline CDR1 and CDR2: SGHRS and YFSETQ. This CDR3 contains 14 residues. This chain's CDR3 is CASTLEDLSYEQYF. DNA of the CDR3: TGCGCCAGCACGCTTGAGGACCTTTCCTACGAGCAGTACTTC.

This clonotype was counted ten times or more. The J gene is TRBJ2-5, the V gene TRBV7-9, with D possibly matching TRBD1 (5 bases). The length of the CDR3 is 13 residues. Trimming stripped 1 base from V and 3 bases from J, with 6 bases between. Germline V gene lookup returns CDR1 SEHNR and CDR2 FQNEAQ (reference sequence). The CDR3 DNA reads TGTGCCAGCAGCTTAGTCAGGGAAGAGACCCAGTACTTC. Translated: CASSLVREETQYF.

This clonotype was seen a handful of times. The CDR3 sequence: CASSQDGTGSSLGTDTQYF. CDR3 nucleotide sequence: TGCGCCAGCAGCCAAGATGGGACGGGGAGCTCCTTAGGGACAGATACGCAGTATTTT. The gene calls are TRBV4-3 and TRBJ2-3; D may be TRBD1 or TRBD2 (5 bases each). CDR1 LGHNA and CDR2 YSLEER come from the germline V gene. The V gene lost 0 bases and the J gene lost 3 bases, with 22 bases spanning the gap. The CDR3 runs to 19 residues.

This clonotype was seen a handful of times. The chain carries TRBV15 and TRBJ2-5, with D perhaps TRBD1 or TRBD2 (5 bases each). The CDR3 totals 14 residues. Germline V gives CDR1 LNHNV, CDR2 YYDKDF (reference sequence). V was cut by 2 bases and J by 3 bases, with 10 bases left in between. CDR3: CATSRQGVEETQYF. In nucleotides, the CDR3 is TGTGCCACCAGCAGACAGGGAGTGGAAGAGACCCAGTACTTC. Supplemented by reference TRBV15 and TRBJ2-5, the full variable domain reads DAMVIQNPRYQVTQFGKPVTLSCSQTLNHNVMYWYQQKSSQAPKLLFHYYDKDFNNEADTPDNFQSRRPNTSFCFLDIRSPGLGDTAMYLCATSRQGVEETQYFGPGTRLLVL.

The J gene is TRBJ1-2, the V gene TRBV5-5; 7 bases are a match to TRBD1. CDR3 length: 12 residues. V was pared by 9 bases and J by 9 bases, with 11 bases of the junction left unmatched. Germline CDR1 is SGHKS and CDR2 is YYEKEE (reference sequence). The CDR3 is CAMGQGVFCYTF. Here the CDR3 DNA reads TGTGCCATGGGCCAGGGGGTCTTCTGCTACACCTTC.

The rearrangement uses TRBV6-2 or TRBV6-3 and TRBJ2-3; perhaps TRBD2 as D (6 bases). V was trimmed by 0 bases and J by 10 bases, leaving 23 bases between them. The CDR3 sequence is 17 residues long. Germline loops: CDR1 MNHEY, CDR2 SVGEGT. For the CDR3, the DNA is TGTGCCAGCAGTTACTCGGTTCTAGCGAGAGCGGATTCCCCGCAGTATTTT. It specifies CASSYSVLARADSPQYF.